This passage covers 6 T cell receptor beta chains from one sample sequenced in a study of blood T cell repertoires in COVID-19. Clones were sequenced by immunoSEQ multiplex PCR, and TCRdb holds only the in-frame ones, with some missing. This table has about 140,000 clones, 84% appearing once. The sequenced material came from peripheral blood. Source of these receptors: a woman in her sixties or seventies with acute or convalescent COVID-19.

The chain couples TRBV24-1 to TRBJ2-1, with 7 bases lining up with TRBD1. Trimming removed 10 bases from V and 6 bases from J; junction bases left unmatched: 5. In germline, CDR1 is KGHDR, CDR2 SFDVKD. This CDR3 contains 12 residues. The CDR3 DNA is TGTGCCACGGGACAGTGGCGCAATGAGCAGTTCTTC. Translated: CATGQWRNEQFF.

V and J are TRBV9 and TRBJ1-6; tentative D call: TRBD1 (5 bases). Germline assignment: CDR1 SGDLS and CDR2 YYNGEE. Trimming stripped 4 bases from V and 7 bases from J, with 15 bases between. This CDR3 spans 15 amino acids. The CDR3 sequence: CASSPQGSPNSPLHF. CDR3 in DNA: TGTGCCAGCAGCCCGCAGGGATCGCCGAATTCACCCCTCCACTTT.

The rearrangement joins TRBV5-6 to TRBJ1-6, with unresolved D. V dropped 5 bases and J dropped 0 bases, with 12 bases sitting between them. Germline V CDR1 and CDR2: SGHDT, YYEEEE. CDR3 length equals 16 residues. The chain's CDR3 is CASSSYTSSYNSPLHF. In DNA form, the CDR3 reads TGTGCCAGCAGTAGTTATACGAGCTCCTATAATTCACCCCTCCACTTT.

The chain has TRBV27 and TRBJ2-7; TRBD2 aligns across 13 bases. CDR1 is MNHEY and CDR2 is SMNVEV in the germline V gene (reference sequence). The CDR3 contains 18 residues. Trimming took 5 bases from V and 4 from J; bases not matched to a gene: 14. CDR3 bases: TGTGCCAGCAGTCTACAGGGAGGACTAGCGGGAGTTGTATACGAGCAGTACTTC. This translates into CASSLQGGLAGVVYEQYF.

The chain carries TRBV21-1 and TRBJ2-7; the table's D call, TRBD1, has no DNA check behind it. TRBV21-1 is shown as a pseudogene. The CDR3 runs to 15 residues. This CDR3 reads CASNPQGTSSYEQYF. The CDR3, as DNA: TGTGCCAGCAACCCACAGGGGACGAGCTCCTACGAGCAGTACTTC.

V usage is TRBV5-1 and J usage is TRBJ1-2, with 7 bases fitting TRBD1. The germline V gene has CDR1 SGHRS and CDR2 YFSETQ. Trimming cost V 3 bases and J 3 bases; bases outside gene matches: 8. This CDR3 spans 15 amino acids. The CDR3 DNA reads TGCGCCAGCAGCTCATACAGGGGCGAGGACTATGGCTACACCTTC. This gives the protein CASSSYRGEDYGYTF.